Shown below are 15 T cell receptor beta chains from a single sample sequenced in a study of patients and donors after allogeneic stem cell transplantation. TCRdb recomputed calls from the RT-PCR reads with MiXCR, one row per CDR3 protein. This sample has approximately 140,000 distinct CDR3 sequences, with about a third found just once. The sequenced material came from blood, either unsorted or a sorted T cell fraction (not recorded which). The receptors shown here come from a human donor who was either an allogeneic HSCT recipient or a stem cell or donor lymphocyte infusion donor (not recorded which). It is not recorded whose cells these are; they may come from a transplant donor.

The chain joins TRBV10-3 to TRBJ1-2, with D possibly TRBD1 on 6 matching bases. The CDR3 contains 11 residues. Trimming took 11 bases from V and 3 from J, leaving 10 bases between them. Per the germline V gene, CDR1 is ENHRY and CDR2 is SYGVKD. CDR3 in amino acids: CASRTDYGYTF. The CDR3 region has the DNA TGTGCCTCCCGGACAGACTATGGCTACACCTTC.

The J gene is TRBJ1-5, the V gene TRBV6-5, with D unclear. The V gene lost 4 bases and the J gene lost 4 bases, with 14 bases spanning the gap. This CDR3 is built from 15 residues. Germline V gene data show CDR1 as MNHEY and CDR2 as SVGAGI. The CDR3 region has the DNA TGTGCCAGCAGTTCAGGACTTCTTGAGAATCAGCCCCAGCATTTT. Translated, it gives CASSSGLLENQPQHF.

The sample holds a few counts of this clonotype. The DNA of the CDR3 is TGCGCCAGCAGCTTAGGCGGACCGCCCCTCCACTTT. This codes for CASSLGGPPLHF. The chain couples TRBV5-1 to TRBJ1-6; unclear D gene. The V end was cut by 2 bases, the J end by 13 bases, with 10 bases between. The CDR3 consists of 12 residues. Germline V gene sequence: CDR1 SGHRS, CDR2 YFSETQ.

The chain joins TRBV29-1 to TRBJ1-4, with 9 bases that match TRBD1. Germline-derived CDR1 and CDR2 are SQVTM and ANQGSEA. Trimming took 6 bases from V and 4 from J; bases not matched to a gene: 6. The CDR3 loop spans 14 amino acids. CDR3 sequence: CSVATGGINEKLFF. The CDR3 DNA is TGCAGCGTGGCAACAGGGGGCATTAATGAAAAACTGTTTTTT.

This clonotype was counted only a few times. This rearrangement joins TRBV7-9 to TRBJ1-5, with TRBD1 as a possible D gene (6 bases). The V end was cut by 3 bases, the J end by 4 bases, with 22 bases between. The CDR3 runs 18 residues. Germline CDR1 is SEHNR and CDR2 is FQNEAQ (reference sequence). The CDR3 DNA reads TGTGCCAGCAGCTTCGCGGGTGGTGGAGGACAGCTAAATCAGCCCCAGCATTTT. The encoded protein is CASSFAGGGGQLNQPQHF.

The chain recombines TRBV28 with TRBJ1-2; 9 bases line up with TRBD1. There are 16 residues in the CDR3. Germline V lookup: CDR1 MDHEN, CDR2 SYDVKM. V dropped 3 bases and J dropped 5; count of bases not matched to a gene: 10. This chain's CDR3 is CASSLFTPGQGYGYTF. CDR3 bases: TGTGCCAGCAGTTTGTTCACCCCGGGACAGGGTTATGGCTACACCTTC.

V is TRBV20-1 and J is TRBJ2-1; D is possibly TRBD1 (6 bases). Per germline, CDR1 DFQATT and CDR2 SNEGSKA (reference sequence). The CDR3 has 14 residues. Trimming took off 6 bases at V and 4 bases at J, with 16 bases between the two ends. CDR3 region: CSAQGEGIYNEQFF. The CDR3 DNA reads as TGCAGTGCACAGGGAGAGGGTATTTACAATGAGCAGTTCTTC.

The table lists this clonotype with a count of one. This chain's CDR3 is CATSDSGRGEWNEQFF. As DNA, the CDR3 is TGTGCCACCAGTGATTCTGGGAGGGGGGAATGGAATGAGCAGTTCTTC. The chain joins TRBV24-1 to TRBJ2-1; possibly TRBD2 for D (7 bases). The germline V gene has CDR1 KGHDR and CDR2 SFDVKD. Trimming stripped 2 bases from V and 7 bases from J, with 17 bases between. The CDR3 length is 16 residues.

This clonotype has only a few counts. DNA for the CDR3: TGTGCCACCCAGGGCGCGGGCCGTGAAAAACTGTTTTTT. Protein product: CATQGAGREKLFF. The V call is TRBV12-3 or TRBV12-4, the J call TRBJ1-4; TRBD1 might be the D (5 bases). Between the trimmed V and J ends, which lost 10 bases and 7 bases, there was a span of 16 bases. The CDR3 covers 13 residues.

This clonotype was counted only a few times. V is TRBV24-1 and J is TRBJ2-1, with 7 nucleotides matching TRBD2. Germline lookup yields CDR1 KGHDR and CDR2 SFDVKD. This CDR3 is 14 amino acids long. V trimming: 3 bases; J trimming: 5 bases; junction bases outside the gene matches: 3. Here the CDR3 reads CATSDGTIHNEQFF. CDR3 in DNA: TGTGCCACCAGTGATGGGACTATACACAATGAGCAGTTCTTC.

V is TRBV20-1 and J is TRBJ2-5; 11 bases fit TRBD2. V lost 5 bases to trimming and J lost 5 bases; unmatched junction nucleotides: 10. The V gene's germline CDR1 is DFQATT and CDR2 SNEGSKA (reference sequence). The CDR3 sequence is 15 residues long. The CDR3 sequence is CSASASGGPEETQYF. CDR3 DNA: TGCAGTGCTTCAGCTAGCGGGGGGCCGGAGGAGACCCAGTACTTC.

The chain employs TRBV12-3 or TRBV12-4 and TRBJ1-3; TRBD1 might be the D (5 bases). V lost 5 bases and J lost 0, with 11 bases in between. The CDR3 totals 15 residues. The CDR3 DNA reads TGTGCCAGCAGTCGGACACTCCGCTCTGGAAACACCATATATTTT. Translated: CASSRTLRSGNTIYF.

The chain links TRBV7-2 to TRBJ1-6, with 7 bases matching TRBD1. There are 15 residues in the CDR3. Germline V gives CDR1 SGHTA, CDR2 FQGNSA. The V gene end was trimmed by 1 base and the J gene end by 6 bases; junction bases not matched to a gene: 3. The CDR3 DNA is TGTGCCAGCAGCTTAGGTTCAGGGGGTAATTCACCCCTCCACTTT. Amino acid sequence: CASSLGSGGNSPLHF.

This clonotype was detected only a few times. The CDR3 DNA reads TGCGCCAGCAGCTTGGCCTCTAGCGGCATTTACAATGAGCAGTTCTTC. The encoded protein is CASSLASSGIYNEQFF. V gene TRBV5-1 combines with J gene TRBJ2-1; 7 positions match TRBD2. CDR1 and CDR2 from the germline V gene are SGHRS and YFSETQ. This CDR3 is 16 amino acids long. The V segment lost 0 bases and the J segment 4 bases; nucleotides outside the gene matches: 7.

This rearrangement joins TRBV4-1 to TRBJ2-1; perhaps TRBD2 as D (6 bases). The CDR3 has 15 residues. Germline V gives CDR1 MGHRA, CDR2 YSYEKL. V lost 9 bases and J lost 5, with 20 bases in between. CDR3 protein: CASNAGPLTDNEQFF. The CDR3 bases are TGCGCCAGTAACGCGGGGCCTCTAACCGACAATGAGCAGTTCTTC.